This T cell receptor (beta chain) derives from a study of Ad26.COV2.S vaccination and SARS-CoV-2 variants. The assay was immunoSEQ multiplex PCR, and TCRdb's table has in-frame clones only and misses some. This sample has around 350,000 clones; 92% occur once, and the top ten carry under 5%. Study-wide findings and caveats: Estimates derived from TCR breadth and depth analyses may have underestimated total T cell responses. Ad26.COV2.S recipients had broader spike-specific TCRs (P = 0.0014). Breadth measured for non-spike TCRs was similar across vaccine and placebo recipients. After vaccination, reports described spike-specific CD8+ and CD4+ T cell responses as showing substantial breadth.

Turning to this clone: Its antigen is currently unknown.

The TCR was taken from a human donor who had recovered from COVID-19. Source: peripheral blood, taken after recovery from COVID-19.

Here the CDR3 reads CASSRTGTGNYGYTF. The CDR3 region has the DNA TGTGCCAGCAGTAGAACCGGGACAGGAAACTATGGCTACACCTTC. The chain has TRBV2 and TRBJ1-2, with 8 bases identical to TRBD1. Germline CDR1 and CDR2: SNHLY and FYNNEI. V lost 5 bases and J lost 2; bases outside the gene matches: 7. The CDR3 covers 15 residues.